These 16 T cell receptor beta chains share one sample of origin, sequenced in a study of cytomegalovirus exposure and HLA in healthy donors. Primers: 60 Vbeta forward and 13 Jbeta reverse. Sequencing used immunoSEQ multiplex PCR; TCRdb keeps in-frame clones, though not all of them. This repertoire comprises approximately 130,000 clones; its ten largest clones make up 2%. What was sequenced was PBMCs. The receptors here all came from a woman aged 60-70 years in good health and CMV-seronegative.

The J gene is TRBJ2-3, the V gene TRBV5-1; 7 positions match TRBD2. Germline-derived CDR1 and CDR2 are SGHRS and YFSETQ. This CDR3 has 15 residues. V lost 7 bases to trimming and J lost 0 bases; unmatched junction nucleotides: 8. CDR3 coding DNA: TGCGCCAGCCGTTGGCTAGCGGAGAGCACAGATACGCAGTATTTT. Protein: CASRWLAESTDTQYF.

The chain carries TRBV7-9 and TRBJ1-3, with D tentatively TRBD1 (5 bases). Germline CDR1 is SEHNR and CDR2 is FQNEAQ (reference sequence). V lost 1 base, J lost 7 bases, and 14 bases lay in between. The CDR3 sequence is 15 residues long. The CDR3 DNA follows: TGTGCCAGCAGCTTAGGCGGGACGGAGAGCAACACCATATATTTT. It translates to CASSLGGTESNTIYF.

This sequence joins TRBV10-3 and TRBJ2-5; 13 nucleotides match TRBD2. V shed 11 bases, J shed 4 bases, and the junction held 4 bases outside the gene matches. CDR1 is ENHRY and CDR2 is SYGVKD in the germline V gene. CDR3 length equals 13 residues. The DNA of the CDR3 is TGTGCCTCCAGACTAGCGGGAGGAGAGACCCAGTACTTC. This encodes CASRLAGGETQYF.

The CDR3 is CAIREGTSGTVGQYF. CDR3 nucleotides: TGTGCCATCAGAGAAGGGACTAGCGGGACGGTAGGGCAGTACTTC. The chain has TRBV10-3 and TRBJ2-7; 13 bases fit TRBD2. CDR3 length equals 15 residues. Trimming at V came to 6 bases and at J to 9 bases, leaving 11 bases not matched to a gene. Germline V gene data show CDR1 as ENHRY and CDR2 as SYGVKD.

This chain joins TRBV19 and TRBJ2-1; D is possibly TRBD1 (6 bases). Germline lookup yields CDR1 LNHDA and CDR2 SQIVND (reference sequence). V was cut by 5 bases and J by 9 bases, with 14 bases left in between. This CDR3 contains 13 residues. CDR3 sequence: CASSLKDRLEQFF. DNA for the CDR3: TGTGCCAGTAGTCTGAAGGACAGACTTGAGCAGTTCTTC.

The rearrangement uses TRBV19 and TRBJ2-1; 11 bases line up with TRBD1. Germline V gives CDR1 LNHDA, CDR2 SQIVND (reference sequence). Trimming removed 6 bases from V and 3 bases from J; junction bases left unmatched: 7. This CDR3 has 16 amino acids. DNA of the CDR3: TGTGCCAGTAGGAGTGGGGGGACAGGGGGCTACAATGAGCAGTTCTTC. Translation gives CASRSGGTGGYNEQFF.

This sequence joins TRBV14 and TRBJ1-3; 7 nucleotides align to TRBD1. Trimming took 3 bases from V and 1 from J; bases not matched to a gene: 27. The CDR3 length is 23 residues. Germline CDR1 reads SGHDN; CDR2 reads FVKESK. CDR3 loop: CASSQLGQDNLKGGASSGNTIYF. In nucleotides, the CDR3 is TGTGCCAGCAGCCAGCTAGGACAGGATAATCTGAAAGGGGGCGCATCGTCTGGAAACACCATATATTTT.

V and J are TRBV6-5 and TRBJ2-5, with 12 bases that match TRBD2. The J call may not be correct, given that the DNA end is closer to TRBJ2-7. Germline CDR1 MNHEY, CDR2 SVGAGI. The CDR3 consists of 15 residues. CDR3 DNA: TGTGCCAGCAGTTACTCGGGACTAGCGGGTTACGAGCAGTACTTC. Its translation: CASSYSGLAGYEQYF.

The rearrangement uses TRBV18 and TRBJ2-1, with 10 bases matching TRBD1. V was pared by 1 base and J by 5 bases, with 8 bases of the junction left unmatched. Germline V gene sequence: CDR1 KGHSH, CDR2 LQKENI. The CDR3 consists of 17 residues. Here the CDR3 DNA reads TGTGCCAGCTCACCACGGGCCGGACAGGGGGGTAACAATGAGCAGTTCTTC. Protein: CASSPRAGQGGNNEQFF.

The chain combines TRBV10-3 with TRBJ1-3; no clear D. Between the trimmed V and J ends, which lost 11 bases and 6 bases, there was a span of 8 bases. This CDR3 spans 10 amino acids. Germline V gives CDR1 ENHRY, CDR2 SYGVKD. Here the CDR3 DNA reads TGTGCCGCTGGAGCAAACACCATATATTTT. It yields the protein CAAGANTIYF.

The CDR3 spells CASSEPGAGASYTF. CDR3 nucleotide sequence: TGCGCCAGCAGTGAGCCCGGGGCAGGGGCAAGCTACACCTTC. The chain combines TRBV10-2 with TRBJ1-2; the D gene is possibly TRBD1 (6 bases). Trimming removed 2 bases from V and 9 bases from J, with 16 bases in between. CDR3 length equals 14 residues. Germline CDR1 and CDR2: WSHSY and SAAADI.

The chain uses TRBV5-1 and TRBJ1-2, with 10 bases fitting TRBD1. The CDR3 extends over 14 amino acids. In germline, CDR1 is SGHRS, CDR2 YFSETQ. Trimming at V came to 4 bases and at J to 8 bases, leaving 8 bases not matched to a gene. Here the CDR3 reads CASSRRTGGEGYTF. The CDR3 bases are TGCGCCAGCAGCCGTCGGACAGGGGGTGAAGGCTACACCTTC.

The rearrangement uses TRBV6-5 and TRBJ2-7; D perhaps matches TRBD1 (6 bases). The V end was cut by 6 bases, the J end by 2 bases, with 14 bases between. The germline V gene encodes CDR1 MNHEY and CDR2 SVGAGI. The CDR3 length is 14 residues. The CDR3 here is CASSETGTPYEQYF. CDR3 DNA sequence: TGTGCCAGCAGCGAAACCGGGACACCCTACGAGCAGTACTTC.

The genes are TRBV30 and TRBJ2-3; D remains unclear. The ends were cut back, 3 bases at V and 3 bases at J, with 7 bases in the middle. The CDR3 loop spans 12 amino acids. Germline assignment: CDR1 GTSNPN and CDR2 SVGIG (reference sequence). CDR3: CAWSLRTDTQYF. The CDR3 region has the DNA TGTGCCTGGAGCCTGAGGACAGATACGCAGTATTTT.

On this clone: At the DNA level, this CDR3 is encoded by other sequences in the same sample as well. The genes are TRBV6-5 and TRBJ1-5; 9 positions match TRBD1. With 0 bases clipped from V and 4 bases from J, the junction kept 1 base outside the gene matches. The length of the CDR3 is 15 residues. The germline gives CDR1 MNHEY, CDR2 SVGAGI. The CDR3 region is CASSYSGQGNQPQHF. CDR3 in DNA: TGTGCCAGCAGTTACTCGGGACAGGGAAATCAGCCCCAGCATTTT.

The genes are TRBV4-1 and TRBJ1-5; D gene uncertain. CDR1 and CDR2 (germline): MGHRA, YSYEKL. Trimming removed 1 base from V and 11 bases from J, with 12 bases in between. The CDR3 contains 13 residues. CDR3 in amino acids: CASSQVRSGTQHF. The CDR3 coding sequence is TGCGCCAGCAGCCAAGTACGGTCCGGGACCCAGCATTTT.